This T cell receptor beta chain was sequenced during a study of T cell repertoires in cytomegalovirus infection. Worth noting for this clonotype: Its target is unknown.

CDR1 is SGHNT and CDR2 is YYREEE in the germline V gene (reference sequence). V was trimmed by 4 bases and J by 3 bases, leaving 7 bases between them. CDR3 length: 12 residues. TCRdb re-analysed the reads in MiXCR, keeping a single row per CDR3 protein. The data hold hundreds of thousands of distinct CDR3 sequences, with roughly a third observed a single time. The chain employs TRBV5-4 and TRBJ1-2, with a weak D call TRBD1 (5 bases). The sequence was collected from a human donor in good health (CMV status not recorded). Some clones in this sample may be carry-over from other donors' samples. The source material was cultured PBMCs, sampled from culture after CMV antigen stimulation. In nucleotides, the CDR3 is TGTGCCAGCAGCGGGACGGACTATGGCTACACCTTC. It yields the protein CASSGTDYGYTF.